Following are 26 T cell receptor beta chains from one sample sequenced in a study of blood T cell repertoires in COVID-19 (dated by TCRdb to the early 2020s). The receptor library was made with the immunoSEQ multiplex PCR assay. TCRdb mirrors the immuneACCESS table, restricted to in-frame sequences. Some clones are absent from its copies; in checked studies, under half trace to an unresolved V gene, and the reason for the others is unknown. The sample contains over 250,000 clones, 80% to 90% of them found a single time. The ten largest clones capture just under 9% of the sample. Sequencing input: PBMCs or T cells enriched from blood (not recorded which). The source of these receptors is a middle-aged man who had recovered from COVID-19.

The genes are TRBV10-2 and TRBJ2-5; possible D gene TRBD1, 5 bases. Germline-derived CDR1 and CDR2 are WSHSY and SAAADI. The CDR3 is 16 residues long. V lost 0 bases to trimming and J lost 6 bases, with 17 bases between them. CDR3 sequence: CASSESLNTGTKTQYF. The CDR3, as DNA: TGCGCCAGCAGTGAGTCCCTTAACACAGGTACCAAGACCCAGTACTTC.

The V call is TRBV5-1, the J call TRBJ1-6; D is possibly TRBD1 (6 bases). CDR1 and CDR2 (germline): SGHRS, YFSETQ. The CDR3 has 17 residues. V shed 3 bases and J shed 5 bases, with 18 bases lying between them. The CDR3 protein is CASSWGGGQTDNSPLHF. The CDR3 coding sequence is TGCGCCAGCAGCTGGGGGGGCGGACAGACGGATAATTCACCCCTCCACTTT.

The CDR3 nucleotides read TGTGCCAGCAGGGAACCGGGAGTGAGCTCCTACGAGCAGTACTTC. Amino acids: CASREPGVSSYEQYF. The chain employs TRBV11-2 and TRBJ2-7; D might be TRBD2 (6 bases). The CDR3 extends over 15 amino acids. V was pared by 6 bases and J by 0 bases, with 15 bases between. The germline V gene has CDR1 SGHAT and CDR2 FQNNGV.

The chain uses TRBV12-3 or TRBV12-4 and TRBJ1-1; no clear D. The CDR3 totals 13 residues. The V gene lost 5 bases and the J gene lost 3 bases, with 10 bases spanning the gap. CDR3 amino acids: CASSVTADTEAFF. The CDR3 DNA reads TGTGCCAGCAGTGTCACAGCGGACACTGAAGCTTTCTTT.

This clone has a single count. The rearrangement joins TRBV19 to TRBJ2-7; 9 bases agree with TRBD1. The V and J ends lost 2 bases and 7 bases, in that order; junction bases with no gene match: 15. Germline loops: CDR1 LNHDA, CDR2 SQIVND (reference sequence). The CDR3 has 17 residues. The CDR3 nucleotides read TGTGCCAGTAGTATACCACAGCACCGGGACAGGGCGTCTGAGCAGTACTTC. Residues: CASSIPQHRDRASEQYF. Drawing the rest from reference TRBV19 and TRBJ2-7, the complete variable domain is DGGITQSPKYLFRKEGQNVTLSCEQNLNHDAMYWYRQDPGQGLRLIYYSQIVNDFQKGDIAEGYSVSREKKESFPLTVTSAQKNPTAFYLCASSIPQHRDRASEQYFGPGTRLTVT.

Of note for this clone: Germline and junction disagree at one end, which may indicate a read error. V is TRBV5-1 and J is TRBJ2-3; 8 bases are shared with TRBD2. CDR1 and CDR2 from the germline V gene are SGHRS and YFSETQ. The length of the CDR3 is 16 residues. In DNA, the CDR3 is TGCGCCACCAGCGACCGGGGGGGAGGTGTGGCAGATACGCAGTATTTT. It codes for CATSDRGGGVADTQYF.

This clone was observed a single time. The chain uses TRBV11-2 and TRBJ1-2, with a tentative D call TRBD1 (5 bases). Germline V CDR1 and CDR2: SGHAT, FQNNGV. CDR3 length equals 14 residues. Trimming cost V 1 base and J 6 bases, with 12 bases left between them. The chain's CDR3 is CASSLVQGRDGYTF. In DNA form, the CDR3 reads TGTGCCAGCAGCTTAGTTCAGGGTAGGGATGGCTACACCTTC.

DNA of the CDR3: TGCGCCAGCAGCTCGAACGGACAAGCAACTAATGAAAAACTGTTTTTT. Residues: CASSSNGQATNEKLFF. This chain links TRBV5-1 with TRBJ1-4; TRBD1 might be the D (5 bases). CDR3 size: 16 residues. V lost 3 bases and J 0 bases, leaving 12 bases between the germline ends. From germline, CDR1 is SGHRS and CDR2 YFSETQ.

The chain uses TRBV2 and TRBJ2-5; 8 bases are shared with TRBD1. J lost 1 base, V lost 6 bases, and 7 bases had no gene match. Germline CDR1 reads SNHLY; CDR2 reads FYNNEI. This CDR3 contains 15 residues. CDR3 loop: CASSLSGQGQETQYF. The CDR3 DNA reads as TGTGCCAGCAGCCTCTCAGGACAGGGCCAAGAGACCCAGTACTTC.

This chain connects TRBV27 to TRBJ2-7, with 7 bases identical to TRBD1. Germline CDR1 MNHEY, CDR2 SMNVEV (reference sequence). CDR3 size: 18 residues. The V gene end was trimmed by 3 bases and the J gene end by 2 bases; junction bases not matched to a gene: 16. CDR3 region: CASSFSDRLTRRPYEQYF. The CDR3 DNA follows: TGTGCCAGCAGTTTTTCGGACAGGCTAACGCGCCGACCCTACGAGCAGTACTTC.

The sample holds a few counts of this clone. The chain carries TRBV7-9 and TRBJ2-1; 7 nucleotides match TRBD1. From germline, CDR1 is SEHNR and CDR2 FQNEAQ (reference sequence). V dropped 5 bases and J dropped 2; count of bases not matched to a gene: 12. This CDR3 is built from 17 residues. This chain's CDR3 is CASSPPRQGFTYNEQFF. The CDR3 nucleotides are TGTGCCAGCAGCCCACCCCGACAGGGTTTCACCTACAATGAGCAGTTCTTC.

The chain links TRBV4-1 to TRBJ2-5; possible D gene TRBD2, 5 bases. This CDR3 is built from 16 residues. The V and J ends lost 7 bases and 3 bases respectively, with 21 bases between them. Germline loops: CDR1 MGHRA, CDR2 YSYEKL. In DNA form, the CDR3 reads TGCGCCAGCACCGCAAGATTAGCGAGGGTGGAAGAGACCCAGTACTTC. Protein sequence: CASTARLARVEETQYF.

CDR3 nucleotides: TGTGCCAGCAGTCCAGACTTAAACCGAGGAGCTTTCTTT. This translates into CASSPDLNRGAFF. The chain couples TRBV7-2 to TRBJ1-1; no clear D gene. The V gene lost 6 bases and the J gene lost 10 bases, with 18 bases spanning the gap. CDR3 length: 13 amino acids. The germline V gene encodes CDR1 SGHTA and CDR2 FQGNSA.

The rearrangement links TRBV19 to TRBJ2-3; 14 bases are shared with TRBD2. The CDR3 has 15 residues. From germline, CDR1 is LNHDA and CDR2 SQIVND (reference sequence). Trimming took 7 bases from V and 5 from J; bases not matched to a gene: 5. The CDR3 here is CASIGTSGSIDTQYF. The CDR3 region has the DNA TGTGCCAGTATTGGGACTAGCGGGAGTATAGATACGCAGTATTTT.

The genes are TRBV12-3 or TRBV12-4 and TRBJ1-1; D might be TRBD1 (5 bases). This CDR3 has 12 amino acids. Trimming cost V 5 bases and J 6 bases, with 10 bases left between them. CDR3 sequence (DNA): TGTGCCAGCAGTAACAGGATGCCTGAAGCTTTCTTT. It specifies CASSNRMPEAFF.

Concerning this clone: Distinct nucleotide sequences in the sample also encode this CDR3. The chain couples TRBV5-1 to TRBJ1-1; tentatively, D is TRBD1 (5 bases). Germline V gives CDR1 SGHRS, CDR2 YFSETQ. The CDR3 runs to 14 residues. V was shortened by 2 bases and J by 0 bases, with 8 bases between the two germline ends. CDR3 bases: TGCGCCAGCAGCTTAACAGGAATGAACACTGAAGCTTTCTTT. Protein sequence: CASSLTGMNTEAFF.

This clone was observed once. This chain connects TRBV11-2 to TRBJ2-7, with 9 nucleotides matching TRBD1. Unmatched junction bases numbered 6, after V lost 0 bases and J lost 3 bases. The CDR3 covers 16 residues. From germline, CDR1 is SGHAT and CDR2 FQNNGV. The chain's CDR3 is CASSLEFAGQGYEQYF. The CDR3 DNA reads as TGTGCCAGCAGCTTAGAGTTCGCGGGACAGGGCTACGAGCAGTACTTC.

The chain couples TRBV25-1 to TRBJ2-3, with D possibly TRBD1 on 6 matching bases. Trimming took off 6 bases at V and 2 bases at J, with 12 bases between the two ends. The CDR3 has 14 amino acids. CDR1 and CDR2 from the germline V gene are MGHDK and SYGVNS. CDR3 in DNA: TGTGCCAGCAGCTTGGACAGAAACACAGATACGCAGTATTTT. Its protein is CASSLDRNTDTQYF.

CDR3 sequence reads: CASGLLFTDTQYF. The CDR3 nucleotides are TGTGCTAGTGGTTTGCTTTTCACAGATACGCAGTATTTT. V is TRBV12-5 and J is TRBJ2-3; D gene uncertain. Germline CDR1 and CDR2: LGHNT and FRNRAP. Trimming shortened V by 2 bases and J by 2 bases, and 5 bases separated the two germline ends. This CDR3 has 13 residues. Variable domain in full (rest from reference TRBV12-5 and TRBJ2-3): DARVTQTPRHKVTEMGQEVTMRCQPILGHNTVFWYRQTMMQGLELLAYFRNRAPLDDSGMPKDRFSAEMPDATLATLKIQPSEPRDSAVYFCASGLLFTDTQYFGPGTRLTVL.

This clone has just a few counts. J is TRBJ1-4 and V is TRBV19; 9 bases are a match to TRBD1. Per the germline V gene, CDR1 is LNHDA and CDR2 is SQIVND (reference sequence). The CDR3 sequence is 13 residues long. Trimming removed 7 bases from V and 5 bases from J; junction bases left unmatched: 2. The CDR3 sequence is CASTGQGNEKLFF. The CDR3 nucleotides read TGTGCCAGTACGGGACAGGGAAATGAAAAACTGTTTTTT.

V usage is TRBV5-8 and J usage is TRBJ1-1, with a weak D call TRBD1 (5 bases). V lost 5 bases and J lost 4, with 12 bases in between. Germline CDR1 and CDR2: SGHTS and YDEGEE. This CDR3 is 13 amino acids long. CDR3 sequence reads: CASRPRARTEAFF. The CDR3 DNA reads TGTGCCAGCAGGCCCAGGGCCCGCACTGAAGCTTTCTTT.

This clone appeared many times. The rearrangement joins TRBV15 to TRBJ1-4, with no clear D. The ends were cut back, 5 bases at V and 8 bases at J, with 15 bases in the middle. CDR3 length: 14 residues. Germline CDR1 LNHNV, CDR2 YYDKDF (reference sequence). The CDR3 DNA follows: TGTGCCACCAGCCGGGTTGTGGAGAGCGAAAAACTGTTTTTT. This sequence encodes CATSRVVESEKLFF.

V is TRBV3-1 (or the pseudogene TRBV3-2) and J is TRBJ2-5; 8 bases agree with TRBD2. The V gene's germline CDR1 is LGHDT and CDR2 YNNKEL (reference sequence). After removal of 7 bases from V and 5 bases from J, the junction contained 6 bases not matched to a gene. This CDR3 has 13 amino acids. The DNA for the CDR3 is TGTGCCAGCAAGGGACTAGTGGGTGAGACCCAGTACTTC. This codes for CASKGLVGETQYF.

The chain has TRBV28 and TRBJ1-4; D may be TRBD1 (5 bases). The ends were cut back, 6 bases at V and 4 bases at J, with 9 bases in the middle. Per the germline V gene, CDR1 is MDHEN and CDR2 is SYDVKM. This CDR3 contains 13 residues. CDR3 bases: TGTGCCAGCAGCACACAGGTTAATGAAAAACTGTTTTTT. Its translation: CASSTQVNEKLFF.

V is TRBV11-2 and J is TRBJ1-1; TRBD1 is a possible D gene (6 bases). The CDR3 loop spans 18 amino acids. V lost 1 base and J 1 base, leaving 19 bases between the germline ends. The germline CDR1 and CDR2 sequences are SGHAT and FQNNGV. As DNA, the CDR3 is TGTGCCAGCAGCTTAGTTCCCTATTACCAGACAGGGAACACTGAAGCTTTCTTT. Translating it yields CASSLVPYYQTGNTEAFF. The full variable domain, with the rest looked up from reference TRBV11-2 and TRBJ1-1, is EAGVAQSPRYKIIEKRQSVAFWCNPISGHATLYWYQQILGQGPKLLIQFQNNGVVDDSQLPKDRFSAERLKGVDSTLKIQPAKLEDSAVYLCASSLVPYYQTGNTEAFFGQGTRLTVV.

The rearrangement uses TRBV4-1 and TRBJ1-1; 9 positions agree with TRBD1. CDR3 size: 14 residues. Per the germline V gene, CDR1 is MGHRA and CDR2 is YSYEKL. V shed 4 bases, J shed 6 bases, and the junction held 6 bases outside the gene matches. CDR3 sequence (DNA): TGCGCCAGCAGCCCGACAGGGGGGTTCGCTGAAGCTTTCTTT. This codes for CASSPTGGFAEAFF.